Below, 8 T cell receptor beta chains from the same sample are listed, as sequenced in a study of identical twins. TCRdb recomputed calls from the 5' RACE reads with MiXCR, one row per CDR3 protein. The sample yields 250,000 or so distinct CDR3 sequences, around 8% seen once. This sample was shared with a second study, whose subject was yellow fever vaccine responses in identical twins.

The sample comprised CD8+ T cells sorted from blood. These receptors were collected from a young woman in good health.

The chain recombines TRBV15 with TRBJ2-7; TRBD2 aligns across 8 bases. The J segment lost 3 bases and the V segment lost 2 bases, leaving 0 bases of the junction unmatched. The CDR3 has 13 residues. The germline V gene encodes CDR1 LNHNV and CDR2 YYDKDF (reference sequence). The CDR3 DNA sequence: TGTGCCACCAGCAGAACTAGCGGCTACGAGCAGTACTTC. Protein: CATSRTSGYEQYF.

V usage is TRBV27 and J usage is TRBJ2-7, with D possibly being TRBD1 (7 bases). Trimming left V 6 bases short and J 2 bases short, with 14 bases between. Looked up from germline, CDR1 is MNHEY and CDR2 is SMNVEV (reference sequence). CDR3 length equals 14 residues. The CDR3 reads CASSPGGGPYEQYF. For the CDR3, the DNA is TGTGCCAGCAGCCCTGGAGGGGGCCCCTACGAGCAGTACTTC.

The chain is built from TRBV6-2 or TRBV6-3 and TRBJ1-5, with a possible D match to TRBD1 (6 bases). The CDR3 is made up of 15 amino acids. Trimming removed 2 bases from V and 1 base from J, with 9 bases in between. The germline V gene has CDR1 MNHEY and CDR2 SVGEGT. CDR3 DNA: TGTGCCAGCAGTTACGGGGGGCGAAGCAATCAGCCCCAGCATTTT. It encodes CASSYGGRSNQPQHF.

The rearrangement links TRBV7-9 to TRBJ2-5, with TRBD1 as a possible D gene (7 bases). Germline values: CDR1 SEHNR, CDR2 FQNEAQ (reference sequence). The CDR3 is 14 residues long. V was trimmed by 5 bases and J by 2 bases, leaving 12 bases between them. This CDR3 is CASSARDRQETQYF. Written as DNA, the CDR3 is TGTGCCAGCAGCGCGCGGGACAGACAAGAGACCCAGTACTTC.

The chain couples TRBV20-1 to TRBJ2-2, with TRBD2 matching over 12 bases. This CDR3 spans 18 amino acids. The germline gives CDR1 DFQATT, CDR2 SNEGSKA (reference sequence). After removal of 0 bases from V and 0 bases from J, the junction contained 5 bases not matched to a gene. The DNA for the CDR3 is TGCAGTGCTAGAGATAGCCTAGCGGGGGGGACGAACACCGGGGAGCTGTTTTTT. Translating it yields CSARDSLAGGTNTGELFF.

The chain couples TRBV9 to TRBJ2-3, with unresolved D. The CDR3 extends over 10 amino acids. Germline values: CDR1 SGDLS, CDR2 YYNGEE. V was cut by 4 bases and J by 14 bases, with 11 bases left in between. In DNA form, the CDR3 reads TGTGCCAGCAGCCGGACCCGGCTGTATTTT. Encoded protein: CASSRTRLYF.

This clonotype was seen ten or more times. The V call is TRBV14, the J call TRBJ1-2; D unclear. The germline V gene has CDR1 SGHDN and CDR2 FVKESK. The V and J ends lost 1 base and 7 bases respectively, with 10 bases between them. The CDR3 covers 13 residues. CDR3: CASSQGWVFGYTF. Written as DNA, the CDR3 is TGTGCCAGCAGCCAAGGGTGGGTTTTTGGCTACACCTTC.

The rearrangement joins TRBV6-2 or TRBV6-3 to TRBJ2-3, with D perhaps TRBD1 or TRBD2 (11 bases each). The CDR3 runs to 21 residues. CDR1 and CDR2 from the germline V gene are MNHEY and SVGEGT. Trimming shortened V by 5 bases and J by 2 bases, and 32 bases separated the two germline ends. The CDR3 DNA is TGTGCCAGCAGTACGAGAAAGGACAGGGGGCCGACTAGCGGGGCCACAGATACGCAGTATTTT. It specifies CASSTRKDRGPTSGATDTQYF.